The clone carrying this T cell receptor (beta chain) is classed as medium-sized (0.01 to 0.1%). No antigen is known for it. This sample was included in a study of type 1 regulatory T cells. Whole-study context: T-allo10 is a Tr1-enriched, alloantigen-specific CD4 T cell product made in vitro.

The graft donor-derived T-allo10 cells reportedly recognize host alloantigens, are anergic, and suppress alloantigen-specifically. Trimming left V 0 bases short and J 0 bases short, with 11 bases between. The CDR3 sequence is 16 residues long. CDR1 is SGHRS and CDR2 is YFSETQ in the germline V gene. TCRdb ran MiXCR on the reads and lists one entry per CDR3 protein. The sample records thousands of distinct CDR3 sequences, 27% being singletons. The clonotype originates from a human donor in good health. The rearrangement joins TRBV5-1 to TRBJ2-3; D is perhaps TRBD2 (5 bases). Input material: cultured T cells, either the whole culture or a sorted T cell fraction (not recorded which). Subset defined: Tr1-enriched cell product generated in vitro against host alloantigens. CDR3 sequence reads: CASSLVPSPSTDTQYF. The CDR3 coding sequence is TGCGCCAGCAGCTTGGTACCTAGCCCCAGCACAGATACGCAGTATTTT.